Here is one TCR beta chain with its context. Its antigen is still unknown. This sample was taken from a study of vaccination effects on CD4 cells after COVID-19. Peptide-pool stimulation followed by sequencing identified expanded antigen-specific CD4+ clonotypes in the ViraFEST assay. Investigators separated out CD4+ T cells once around 9 days of culture had passed. Everyone in the study got two shots of either the BNT162b2 or mRNA-1273 vaccine. IL-2 medium took the place of half the medium on both days 3 and 7. With V trimmed by 3 bases and J by 10 bases, 13 bases remained unmatched. The germline CDR1 and CDR2 sequences are SGHDN and FVKESK. The CDR3 is made up of 16 amino acids. Some clones are missing from TCRdb's copy, which holds only in-frame ones; the method was immunoSEQ multiplex PCR. The sample lists under 80,000 clones; roughly 80% were seen once. Study-wide points: Long after vaccination, the clones induced by infection and by vaccine shrank markedly in size.

The chain couples TRBV14 to TRBJ2-1, with 9 bases that match TRBD1. Sequenced here: CD4+ T cells from PBMCs cultured with HCoV-OC43 spike peptides, sampled after COVID-19 vaccination. This sample's subset: HCoV-OC43 spike overlapping peptide pool stimulation. The source is a human donor who received a COVID-19 vaccine. The CDR3 loop reads CASSHSRDRVVGEQFF. The DNA for the CDR3 is TGTGCCAGCAGCCACTCCCGGGACAGGGTGGTTGGAGAGCAGTTCTTC. Combining the CDR3 with reference TRBV14 and TRBJ2-1 gives the whole variable domain EAGVTQFPSHSVIEKGQTVTLRCDPISGHDNLYWYRRVMGKEIKFLLHFVKESKQDESGMPNNRFLAERTGGTYSTLKVQPAELEDSGVYFCASSHSRDRVVGEQFFGPGTRLTVL.